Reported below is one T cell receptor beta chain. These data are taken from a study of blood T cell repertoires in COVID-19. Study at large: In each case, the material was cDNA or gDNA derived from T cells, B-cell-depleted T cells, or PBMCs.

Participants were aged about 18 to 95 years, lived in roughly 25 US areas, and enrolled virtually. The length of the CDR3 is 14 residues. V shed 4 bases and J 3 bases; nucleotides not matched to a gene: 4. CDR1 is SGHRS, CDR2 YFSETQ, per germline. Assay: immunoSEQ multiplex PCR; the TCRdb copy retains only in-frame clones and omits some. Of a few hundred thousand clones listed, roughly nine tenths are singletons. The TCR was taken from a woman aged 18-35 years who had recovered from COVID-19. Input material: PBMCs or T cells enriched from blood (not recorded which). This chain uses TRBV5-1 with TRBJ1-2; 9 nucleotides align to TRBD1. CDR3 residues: CASSGTGIDYGYTF. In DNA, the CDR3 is TGCGCCAGCAGCGGGACAGGGATCGACTATGGCTACACCTTC.